This T cell receptor (beta chain) comes out of a study of blood T cell repertoires in COVID-19. Study-wide background: There were acute and convalescent COVID-19 samples, and they came from the United States, Italy and Spain.

The method was immunoSEQ multiplex PCR; TCRdb's version includes in-frame clones alone and lacks a portion of them. The sample includes 140,000 to 150,000 clones, 80% to 90% seen only once; the top ten take over 0.8%. The source material was peripheral blood. The receptor was derived from a woman aged 50 to 60 with acute or convalescent COVID-19.

The CDR3 DNA reads as TGTGCCAGCAGTTTATTGGGGGGAGAGCAGCCCCAGCATTTT. This translates into CASSLLGGEQPQHF. This chain connects TRBV28 to TRBJ1-5; TRBD1 is a possible D gene (5 bases). The V and J ends lost 1 base and 7 bases respectively, with 11 bases between them. The germline gives CDR1 MDHEN, CDR2 SYDVKM. This CDR3 is built from 14 residues.